Following are 23 T cell receptor beta chains from one sample sequenced in a study of blood T cell repertoires in COVID-19. The repertoire was sequenced with immunoSEQ multiplex PCR; TCRdb's copy has only in-frame clones and lacks some. The sample carries 270,000 or so clones, roughly 84% recorded once. Specimen: PBMCs or T cells enriched from blood (not recorded which). The receptors stem from a woman between 45 and 60 years old who had been exposed to COVID-19.

The rearrangement uses TRBV7-2 and TRBJ1-1; no firm D call. There are 16 residues in the CDR3. V was cut by 1 base and J by 2 bases, with 14 bases left in between. Germline V gives CDR1 SGHTA, CDR2 FQGNSA. The CDR3 DNA sequence: TGTGCCAGCAGCTTAGTGCATCCGCAGATAAACACTGAAGCTTTCTTT. Its protein product is CASSLVHPQINTEAFF. The complete variable domain, with remaining parts taken from reference TRBV7-2 and TRBJ1-1, reads GAGVSQSPSNKVTEKGKDVELRCDPISGHTALYWYRQSLGQGLEFLIYFQGNSAPDKSGLPSDRFSAERTGGSVSTLTIQRTQQEDSAVYLCASSLVHPQINTEAFFGQGTRLTVV.

The chain recombines TRBV28 with TRBJ1-1, with a tentative D call TRBD1 (5 bases). Trimming stripped 7 bases from V and 4 bases from J, with 16 bases between. The CDR3 has 14 residues. Germline V lookup: CDR1 MDHEN, CDR2 SYDVKM. The CDR3 here is CASTPGGIGTEAFF. The CDR3 DNA is TGTGCCAGCACTCCGGGGGGGATCGGCACTGAAGCTTTCTTT.

The CDR3 loop is CASSPGNSNQPQHF. DNA of the CDR3: TGTGCCAGCTCACCCGGGAATAGCAATCAGCCCCAGCATTTT. The rearrangement links TRBV18 to TRBJ1-5; D not certain. The CDR3 is 14 amino acids. V lost 3 bases to trimming and J lost 0 bases, with 6 bases between them. The germline V gene has CDR1 KGHSH and CDR2 LQKENI.

V and J are TRBV21-1 and TRBJ1-2. TRBV21-1 is a listed pseudogene. The CDR3 loop spans 18 amino acids. CDR3 coding DNA: TGTGCCAGCAGCAAAGCCCAACATCCCTCCGGGGGTAACTATGGCTACACCTTC. Its translation: CASSKAQHPSGGNYGYTF.

This chain joins TRBV3-1 (or the pseudogene TRBV3-2) and TRBJ1-1; 10 bases line up with TRBD1. V lost 4 bases to trimming and J lost 1 base; unmatched junction nucleotides: 3. This CDR3 has 15 amino acids. Germline CDR1 reads LGHDT; CDR2 reads YNNKEL (reference sequence). The CDR3 DNA follows: TGTGCCAGCAGCCCACGGACAGGGGGGAACACTGAAGCTTTCTTT. As protein: CASSPRTGGNTEAFF.

The CDR3 DNA is TGTGCCAGCAATCCTACAGGCTCTGGGGCCAACGTCCTGACTTTC. Encoded protein: CASNPTGSGANVLTF. V and J are TRBV28 and TRBJ2-6, with a possible D match to TRBD1 (5 bases). V lost 7 bases and J 0 bases, leaving 10 bases between the germline ends. CDR1 is MDHEN, CDR2 SYDVKM, per germline. CDR3 length: 15 amino acids. Supplemented by reference TRBV28 and TRBJ2-6, the full variable domain reads DVKVTQSSRYLVKRTGEKVFLECVQDMDHENMFWYRQDPGLGLRLIYFSYDVKMKEKGDIPEGYSVSREKKERFSLILESASTNQTSMYLCASNPTGSGANVLTFGAGSRLTVL.

This chain connects TRBV19 to TRBJ1-2, with D unresolved. This CDR3 is built from 12 residues. CDR1 is LNHDA and CDR2 is SQIVND in the germline V gene (reference sequence). The V gene lost 1 base and the J gene lost 6 bases, with 6 bases spanning the gap. The CDR3 spells CASSIGANGYTF. The CDR3 DNA reads as TGTGCCAGTAGTATAGGAGCGAATGGCTACACCTTC.

This chain connects TRBV4-1 to TRBJ2-1; D perhaps matches TRBD1 (6 bases). The CDR3 contains 14 residues. V was cut by 5 bases and J by 1 base, with 9 bases left in between. Germline CDR1 and CDR2: MGHRA and YSYEKL. The CDR3 protein is CASSADRSYNEQFF. For the CDR3, the DNA is TGCGCCAGCAGCGCAGACAGGTCCTACAATGAGCAGTTCTTC.

The count of this clone is one. This sequence joins TRBV27 and TRBJ2-4; 7 bases line up with TRBD1. V shed 4 bases, J shed 7 bases, and the junction held 10 bases outside the gene matches. The CDR3 consists of 15 residues. Per germline, CDR1 MNHEY and CDR2 SMNVEV (reference sequence). The chain's CDR3 is CASSSPGNRGNIQYF. DNA for the CDR3: TGTGCCAGCAGTTCCCCCGGGAACAGGGGTAACATTCAGTACTTC.

The chain uses TRBV19 and TRBJ1-2; 11 bases fit TRBD1. This CDR3 region has 17 residues. Germline loops: CDR1 LNHDA, CDR2 SQIVND (reference sequence). The V segment lost 0 bases and the J segment 8 bases; nucleotides outside the gene matches: 11. The CDR3 protein is CASSIELSDRGRGGYTF. For the CDR3, the DNA is TGTGCCAGTAGTATAGAACTCTCGGACAGGGGGCGGGGCGGCTACACCTTC.

The J gene is TRBJ1-5, the V gene TRBV19, with D hard to call. The CDR3 runs to 16 residues. Trimming took 2 bases from V and 3 from J, leaving 14 bases between them. The germline gives CDR1 LNHDA, CDR2 SQIVND (reference sequence). CDR3 protein: CASSINQGYYNQPQHF. CDR3 in DNA: TGTGCCAGTAGTATAAATCAAGGATACTACAATCAGCCCCAGCATTTT.

Here the CDR3 reads CASSLGGDPAVSAGELFF. The CDR3 nucleotides read TGTGCCAGCAGCTTGGGGGGGGACCCCGCTGTAAGCGCCGGGGAGCTGTTTTTT. The gene calls are TRBV11-2 and TRBJ2-2, with 7 nucleotides matching TRBD2. Germline V gives CDR1 SGHAT, CDR2 FQNNGV. Trimming removed 3 bases from V and 6 bases from J; junction bases left unmatched: 16. The CDR3 loop spans 18 amino acids. The full variable domain, with the rest looked up from reference TRBV11-2 and TRBJ2-2, is EAGVAQSPRYKIIEKRQSVAFWCNPISGHATLYWYQQILGQGPKLLIQFQNNGVVDDSQLPKDRFSAERLKGVDSTLKIQPAKLEDSAVYLCASSLGGDPAVSAGELFFGEGSRLTVL.

This clone was seen a single time. The rearrangement joins TRBV9 to TRBJ2-1; the match to TRBD2 covers 12 bases. J was trimmed by 9 bases and V by 0 bases; bases with no gene match: 7. Per germline, CDR1 SGDLS and CDR2 YYNGEE. This CDR3 region has 16 residues. The CDR3 region has the DNA TGTGCCAGCAGCGTAGGGTCTAGCGGGGGGGCCAGTGAGCAGTTCTTC. Encoded protein: CASSVGSSGGASEQFF.

The chain is built from TRBV23-1 and TRBJ1-1; D not resolved. TRBV23-1 is identified as an open reading frame with a role that is uncertain. The ends were cut back, 0 bases at V and 1 base at J, with 12 bases in the middle. CDR3 length: 16 residues. The CDR3 is CASSQSEEAGNTEAFF. CDR3 bases: TGCGCCAGCAGTCAATCGGAGGAGGCGGGGAACACTGAAGCTTTCTTT.

On this clone itself: The sample contains more than one DNA sequence encoding this CDR3. The chain recombines TRBV27 with TRBJ1-1; D might be TRBD1 (6 bases). The CDR3 covers 13 residues. The germline V gene encodes CDR1 MNHEY and CDR2 SMNVEV (reference sequence). Trimming shortened V by 5 bases and J by 3 bases, and 10 bases separated the two germline ends. The CDR3 is CASSLQGDTEAFF. CDR3 bases: TGTGCCAGCAGTCTACAGGGTGACACTGAAGCTTTCTTT.

V usage is TRBV15 and J usage is TRBJ2-5, with 7 nucleotides matching TRBD1. The germline V gene encodes CDR1 LNHNV and CDR2 YYDKDF (reference sequence). The CDR3 covers 16 residues. With V trimmed by 1 base and J by 1 base, 6 bases remained unmatched. Written as DNA, the CDR3 is TGTGCCACCAGCAGAGGGGTACAGGGGACCCAAGAGACCCAGTACTTC. It yields the protein CATSRGVQGTQETQYF.

As regards this clone: Different DNA sequences within this sample yield the same CDR3. This sequence joins TRBV5-1 and TRBJ1-1; D perhaps matches TRBD1 (6 bases). Trimming removed 0 bases at V and 1 base at J, with 7 bases between. CDR1 is SGHRS, CDR2 YFSETQ, per germline. This CDR3 region has 14 residues. The CDR3 loop reads CASSLGTANTEAFF. The DNA for the CDR3 is TGCGCCAGCAGCTTGGGGACAGCGAACACTGAAGCTTTCTTT.

V and J are TRBV19 and TRBJ2-7; TRBD1 matches at 10 bases. The ends lost 5 bases at V and 5 bases at J; junction bases unmatched: 6. Germline CDR1 reads LNHDA; CDR2 reads SQIVND (reference sequence). This CDR3 is built from 14 residues. CDR3 in amino acids: CASSSRQGADEQYF. The CDR3 nucleotides are TGTGCCAGTAGTTCACGACAGGGGGCAGACGAGCAGTACTTC.

This chain joins TRBV3-1 (or the pseudogene TRBV3-2) and TRBJ2-7; 13 bases match TRBD2. With V trimmed by 4 bases and J by 2 bases, 5 bases remained unmatched. CDR1 and CDR2 (germline): LGHDT, YNNKEL (reference sequence). The CDR3 is 16 residues long. DNA of the CDR3: TGTGCCAGCAGCCGAGGACTAGCGGGGGAAACCTACGAGCAGTACTTC. Translation: CASSRGLAGETYEQYF.

The J gene is TRBJ2-5, the V gene TRBV5-6, with D possibly matching TRBD2 (6 bases). Germline V gene data show CDR1 as SGHDT and CDR2 as YYEEEE. The CDR3 is 13 amino acids. V lost 4 bases and J 3 bases, leaving 10 bases between the germline ends. CDR3 protein: CASSPGGKETQYF. CDR3 coding DNA: TGTGCCAGCAGCCCTGGGGGGAAAGAGACCCAGTACTTC.

The chain employs TRBV19 and TRBJ1-2; D perhaps matches TRBD1 (5 bases). The length of the CDR3 is 13 residues. Germline V lookup: CDR1 LNHDA, CDR2 SQIVND (reference sequence). The V end lost 0 bases, the J end lost 7 bases, and 9 bases lay between the germline ends. In DNA, the CDR3 is TGTGCCAGTAGTATAGATCAGGGAAGTGGCTACACCTTC. Protein sequence: CASSIDQGSGYTF. Full variable domain (outside the CDR3, taken from reference TRBV19 and TRBJ1-2): DGGITQSPKYLFRKEGQNVTLSCEQNLNHDAMYWYRQDPGQGLRLIYYSQIVNDFQKGDIAEGYSVSREKKESFPLTVTSAQKNPTAFYLCASSIDQGSGYTFGSGTRLTVV.

This clone appeared a few times. V usage is TRBV12-3 or TRBV12-4 and J usage is TRBJ2-7; a weak D match, TRBD1 (6 bases). V was shortened by 5 bases and J by 7 bases, with 15 bases between the two germline ends. The CDR3 contains 13 residues. The CDR3, as DNA: TGTGCCAGCAGTCCAGCCCGCAGGGGAGAGCAGTACTTC. Translated, it gives CASSPARRGEQYF.

V gene TRBV5-5 combines with J gene TRBJ1-5; TRBD1 agrees at 8 bases. Germline loops: CDR1 SGHKS, CDR2 YYEKEE (reference sequence). The trim removed 2 bases at V and 7 bases at J, leaving 5 bases unmatched. CDR3 size: 14 residues. The CDR3 sequence: CASSFGQGGQPQHF. In DNA form, the CDR3 reads TGTGCCAGCAGCTTTGGACAGGGTGGCCAGCCCCAGCATTTT. Variable domain in full (rest from reference TRBV5-5 and TRBJ1-5): DAGVTQSPTHLIKTRGQQVTLRCSPISGHKSVSWYQQVLGQGPQFIFQYYEKEERGRGNFPDRFSARQFPNYSSELNVNALLLGDSALYLCASSFGQGGQPQHFGDGTRLSIL.